Reported below is one T cell receptor (beta chain). Its antigen is currently unknown. PCR employed 60 Vbeta and 13 Jbeta primers. The assay was immunoSEQ multiplex PCR, and TCRdb's table has in-frame clones only and misses some. This sample carries about 150,000 clones, around 72% of them seen once, and the ten largest clones take approximately 2.1%. The entry originates in a study of cytomegalovirus exposure and HLA in healthy donors. Regarding the study as a whole: A prior analysis recorded that most TCR beta V segments were productive about 90% or about 30% of the time.

Specimen: PBMCs. This sequence originates from a middle-aged man in good health and CMV-seronegative.

This chain's CDR3 is CASGGGNTIYF. In DNA, the CDR3 is TGTGCCAGCGGCGGGGGAAACACCATATATTTT. J is TRBJ1-3 and V is TRBV6-5; D gene uncertain. The CDR3 consists of 11 residues. V lost 8 bases and J lost 4, with 6 bases in between. CDR1 and CDR2 from the germline V gene are MNHEY and SVGAGI.